One sample yielded the 23 T cell receptor beta chains listed below, sequenced in a study of cytomegalovirus exposure and HLA in healthy donors. PCR amplification relied on 60 Vbeta primers (plus 13 Jbeta primers). The method was immunoSEQ multiplex PCR; TCRdb's version includes in-frame clones alone and lacks a portion of them. The table lists fewer than 150,000 clones, 78% of them singletons. Source material: PBMCs. The receptors shown here come from a male donor in good health and CMV-seronegative.

The chain employs TRBV7-2 and TRBJ2-3; the D is unclear. Trimming pared 6 bases from V and 4 bases from J, leaving 11 bases between. CDR3 length: 13 amino acids. Germline V lookup: CDR1 SGHTA, CDR2 FQGNSA. DNA of the CDR3: TGTGCCAGCAGGGCAAATATGGCAGATACGCAGTATTTT. Protein: CASRANMADTQYF.

V usage is TRBV27 and J usage is TRBJ1-2; TRBD1 aligns across 12 bases. This CDR3 is built from 18 residues. After removal of 3 bases from V and 4 bases from J, the junction contained 12 bases not matched to a gene. The germline V gene encodes CDR1 MNHEY and CDR2 SMNVEV (reference sequence). CDR3 bases: TGTGCCAGCAGTTTGGTAGGGACAGGGGGCTACACGGGCTATGGCTACACCTTC. It translates to CASSLVGTGGYTGYGYTF.

The chain has TRBV4-2 and TRBJ2-5; 9 bases fit TRBD2. V lost 3 bases, J lost 5 bases, and 10 bases stayed unmatched. This CDR3 is 16 amino acids long. The germline V gene encodes CDR1 LGHNA and CDR2 YNFKEQ. The CDR3 DNA sequence: TGTGCCAGCAGCCAGTCCCGCGGGGGGGCCGATGAGACCCAGTACTTC. Amino acid sequence: CASSQSRGGADETQYF.

The J gene is TRBJ2-7, the V gene TRBV1; TRBD2, as called in the table, went unchecked against the DNA. TRBV1 is assigned pseudogene status. This CDR3 region has 17 residues. The CDR3 sequence is CTSSQDGISASSYEQYF. The CDR3 nucleotides read TGCACCAGCAGCCAAGATGGGATTAGCGCTAGCTCCTACGAGCAGTACTTC.

The chain links TRBV7-9 to TRBJ2-7; 7 positions match TRBD2. V trimming: 5 bases; J trimming: 3 bases; junction bases outside the gene matches: 10. This CDR3 comprises 15 residues. Germline CDR1 is SEHNR and CDR2 is FQNEAQ (reference sequence). The CDR3 here is CASSNGLEGFYEQYF. DNA of the CDR3: TGTGCCAGCAGCAACGGACTAGAAGGTTTCTACGAGCAGTACTTC. The complete variable domain, with remaining parts taken from reference TRBV7-9 and TRBJ2-7, reads DTGVSQNPRHKITKRGQNVTFRCDPISEHNRLYWYRQTLGQGPEFLTYFQNEAQLEKSRLLSDRFSAERPKGSFSTLEIQRTEQGDSAMYLCASSNGLEGFYEQYFGPGTRLTVT.

This clone was recorded a few times. V and J are TRBV6-5 and TRBJ1-5; 11 positions match TRBD1. Germline V gene data show CDR1 as MNHEY and CDR2 as SVGAGI. Trimming took 11 bases from V and 6 from J; bases not matched to a gene: 6. There are 13 residues in the CDR3. The CDR3 here is CAGQGAESQPQHF. The CDR3, as DNA: TGTGCCGGACAGGGGGCGGAGAGTCAGCCCCAGCATTTT.

The chain combines TRBV7-2 with TRBJ1-5; no clear D. Germline V lookup: CDR1 SGHTA, CDR2 FQGNSA. Trimming took 8 bases from V and 7 from J, leaving 12 bases between them. The CDR3 has 12 residues. The CDR3 sequence: CASVNGLQPQHF. CDR3 nucleotides: TGTGCCAGCGTTAACGGTTTACAGCCCCAGCATTTT.

This clone was found a few times. The rearrangement links TRBV2 to TRBJ2-7; D might be TRBD1 (6 bases). Looked up from germline, CDR1 is SNHLY and CDR2 is FYNNEI. This CDR3 is 16 amino acids long. V was clipped by 6 bases and J by 5 bases, with 23 bases between them. The CDR3 DNA reads as TGTGCCAGCAGCTCCTATCACCATGGCCAGGGGAACGAGCAGTACTTC. The encoded protein is CASSSYHHGQGNEQYF.

The J gene is TRBJ2-3, the V gene TRBV11-2; perhaps TRBD2 as D (7 bases). This CDR3 is 16 amino acids long. Trimming stripped 6 bases from V and 2 bases from J, with 18 bases between. CDR1 SGHAT and CDR2 FQNNGV come from the germline V gene. CDR3 coding DNA: TGTGCCAGCAGGGGGAGGGGGGTGGAGGACACAGATACGCAGTATTTT. Translation gives CASRGRGVEDTDTQYF.

The CDR3 sequence is CASSLPNGAGELFF. The CDR3 DNA follows: TGTGCCAGCAGCCTTCCAAACGGAGCCGGGGAGCTGTTTTTT. The gene calls are TRBV7-3 and TRBJ2-2, with D uncertain. This CDR3 is 14 amino acids long. Trimming removed 5 bases from V and 6 bases from J, with 13 bases in between. The germline gives CDR1 SGHTA, CDR2 FQGTGA.

The chain uses TRBV7-9 and TRBJ1-3, with a tentative D call TRBD1 (6 bases). The CDR3 contains 13 residues. CDR1 and CDR2 from the germline V gene are SEHNR and FQNEAQ (reference sequence). Trimming took off 11 bases at V and 0 bases at J, with 11 bases between the two ends. For the CDR3, the DNA is TGTGCCGACAGGATTGCCTCTGGAAACACCATATATTTT. Amino acid sequence: CADRIASGNTIYF. Looking up the rest from reference TRBV7-9 and TRBJ1-3 gives the full variable domain: DTGVSQNPRHKITKRGQNVTFRCDPISEHNRLYWYRQTLGQGPEFLTYFQNEAQLEKSRLLSDRFSAERPKGSFSTLEIQRTEQGDSAMYLCADRIASGNTIYFGEGSWLTVV.

The rearrangement links TRBV5-1 to TRBJ2-7; a possible D gene is TRBD1 (6 bases). The germline V gene has CDR1 SGHRS and CDR2 YFSETQ. Trimming removed 0 bases at V and 5 bases at J, with 12 bases between. The length of the CDR3 is 14 residues. CDR3 in amino acids: CASSLVGHSDEQYF. The CDR3 DNA is TGCGCCAGCAGCTTGGTGGGACACAGCGACGAGCAGTACTTC.

The CDR3 region is CASSLGSVLTF. CDR3 DNA sequence: TGTGCCAGCAGCTTGGGCAGCGTCCTGACTTTC. The chain recombines TRBV5-8 with TRBJ2-6; no clear D. The V end lost 0 bases, the J end lost 12 bases, and 4 bases lay between the germline ends. The germline CDR1 and CDR2 sequences are SGHTS and YDEGEE. CDR3 size: 11 residues.

This clone was counted a single time. The chain employs TRBV20-1 and TRBJ1-1; no firm D call. Deletions cut 3 bases from V and 2 bases from J, with 4 bases between. CDR1 DFQATT and CDR2 SNEGSKA come from the germline V gene (reference sequence). The CDR3 spans 11 residues. The CDR3 region is CSARLNTEAFF. The CDR3 nucleotides are TGCAGTGCTAGGTTAAACACTGAAGCTTTCTTT.

This sequence joins TRBV2 and TRBJ1-4, with D maybe TRBD1 (5 bases). With 4 bases removed from V and 8 bases from J, the gap between germline ends came to 8 bases. The CDR3 covers 12 residues. CDR1 is SNHLY, CDR2 FYNNEI, per germline. The CDR3 is CASSASGEKLFF. In DNA form, the CDR3 reads TGTGCCAGCAGTGCGTCAGGGGAAAAACTGTTTTTT.

The gene calls are TRBV11-1 and TRBJ2-7; 8 positions match TRBD1. Germline loops: CDR1 SGHAT, CDR2 FQDESV (reference sequence). The CDR3 runs to 15 residues. J lost 2 bases, V lost 5 bases, and 8 bases had no gene match. CDR3 in DNA: TGTGCCAGCAGCCGAGGGGACAGGTCAACCTACGAGCAGTACTTC. Translation gives CASSRGDRSTYEQYF.

The V and J genes are TRBV7-3 and TRBJ1-3; a weak D match, TRBD1 (6 bases). CDR1 and CDR2 (germline): SGHTA, FQGTGA. The V end lost 2 bases, the J end lost 1 base, and 18 bases lay between the germline ends. This CDR3 comprises 18 residues. The CDR3 DNA is TGTGCCAGCAGCTTACGACCCCTACACAGGGCATCTGGAAACACCATATATTTT. Protein product: CASSLRPLHRASGNTIYF.

This chain uses TRBV4-2 with TRBJ2-1, with D hard to call. Germline lookup yields CDR1 LGHNA and CDR2 YNFKEQ. The CDR3 has 13 residues. The ends were cut back, 0 bases at V and 10 bases at J, with 10 bases in the middle. The CDR3 DNA reads as TGTGCCAGCAGCCAAGATCCGAGAAACGAGCAGTTCTTC. This sequence encodes CASSQDPRNEQFF.

V is TRBV9 and J is TRBJ1-2; no definite D call. In germline, CDR1 is SGDLS, CDR2 YYNGEE. CDR3 length: 12 amino acids. Trimming removed 8 bases at V and 5 bases at J, with 13 bases between. DNA of the CDR3: TGTGCCAGTCACGGGGTTAAGTATGGCTACACCTTC. Translation gives CASHGVKYGYTF. Variable domain in full (rest from reference TRBV9 and TRBJ1-2): DSGVTQTPKHLITATGQRVTLRCSPRSGDLSVYWYQQSLDQGLQFLIQYYNGEERAKGNILERFSAQQFPDLHSELNLSSLELGDSALYFCASHGVKYGYTFGSGTRLTVV.

J is TRBJ2-3 and V is TRBV19; 8 positions match TRBD2. CDR3 size: 16 residues. The germline V gene has CDR1 LNHDA and CDR2 SQIVND (reference sequence). Trimming took 5 bases from V and 1 from J; bases not matched to a gene: 8. The CDR3 coding sequence is TGTGCCAGTAGTCCTGTCCAAGCGGGAGGCACAGATACGCAGTATTTT. Protein product: CASSPVQAGGTDTQYF.

This rearrangement joins TRBV6-5 to TRBJ2-7; a weak D match, TRBD2 (5 bases). This CDR3 region has 14 residues. Trimming pared 10 bases from V and 1 base from J, leaving 17 bases between. Germline V gene lookup returns CDR1 MNHEY and CDR2 SVGAGI. The CDR3, as DNA: TGTGCCACCAGCCGGGGTTCGGGTTCCTACGAGCAGTACTTC. Translation: CATSRGSGSYEQYF.

The chain recombines TRBV11-2 with TRBJ2-1; weak D call: TRBD2 (6 bases). With 5 bases removed from V and 9 bases from J, the gap between germline ends came to 17 bases. Germline V gene sequence: CDR1 SGHAT, CDR2 FQNNGV. CDR3 length equals 14 residues. This CDR3 is CASSPAGRAGEQFF. CDR3 nucleotides: TGTGCCAGCAGCCCGGCGGGGAGAGCGGGTGAGCAGTTCTTC.

This clone showed up just a few times. V is TRBV9 and J is TRBJ1-1, with TRBD1 as a possible D gene (6 bases). CDR1 and CDR2 from the germline V gene are SGDLS and YYNGEE. V was cut by 3 bases and J by 5 bases, with 8 bases left in between. The CDR3 is made up of 12 amino acids. The CDR3 loop reads CASSAGQTEAFF. The CDR3 DNA sequence: TGTGCCAGCAGCGCCGGACAGACTGAAGCTTTCTTT.